This T cell receptor beta chain comes out of a study of T-cell reconstitution after alpha-beta-depleted transplantation in children. Trimming left V 7 bases short and J 0 bases short, with 13 bases between. The CDR3 covers 14 residues. CDR1 and CDR2 (germline): MDHEN, SYDVKM. This clonotype has a handful of counts. As it was prepared, the TCRbeta library received unique molecular identifiers. TCRdb re-called the PCR reads with MiXCR, one entry per CDR3 protein. The sample has 640,000 or so distinct CDR3 sequences, 16% seen once; the top ten hold 0.9% to 1.2%. This TCR was recovered from a human donor who donated a stem cell graft to a child with acute myeloid leukemia. The chain combines TRBV28 with TRBJ2-7; no firm D call. Source: PBMCs from the stem cell graft donor, taken from the stem cell graft. In DNA, the CDR3 is TGTGCCAGCACCACGGATAAGGGCTCCTACGAGCAGTACGTC. Its translation is CASTTDKGSYEQYV.